The 5 T cell receptor beta chains below were found in one sample sequenced in a study of human T cells and chemical hapten exposure. TCRdb reprocessed the RACE reads via MiXCR and lists one record per CDR3 protein. The sample has about 93,000 distinct CDR3 sequences, about 8.6% seen once. Indicated time point: healthy volunteer bleed at 2 weeks. Someone pulled total RNA out of unfractionated whole blood. The sequencing input was whole blood. The receptors derive from a female donor in good health. Some clones in this sample may be carry-over from other donors' samples.

The rearrangement links TRBV18 to TRBJ2-5, with 11 bases that match TRBD1. The CDR3 covers 13 residues. Per the germline V gene, CDR1 is KGHSH and CDR2 is LQKENI. Losses at the gene ends were 8 bases for V and 5 bases for J; bases not matched to a gene: 4. CDR3 in amino acids: CASIRDRGETQYF. The CDR3 DNA sequence: TGTGCCAGCATCCGGGACAGGGGGGAGACCCAGTACTTC.

This clonotype was detected many times. The rearrangement links TRBV10-3 to TRBJ1-5; perhaps TRBD1 as D (5 bases). Germline V CDR1 and CDR2: ENHRY, SYGVKD. Deletions cut 0 bases from V and 3 bases from J, with 9 bases between. CDR3 length: 15 amino acids. The CDR3 is CAISESSGTNQPQHF. Written as DNA, the CDR3 is TGTGCCATCAGTGAGTCGAGTGGGACCAATCAGCCCCAGCATTTT.

This clonotype was observed a few times. DNA of the CDR3: TGTGCCAGCAGCTTAGCAATATTTTCACCGGGACTAGCGGGAGGGCTTGTGGAGCAGTTCTTC. This codes for CASSLAIFSPGLAGGLVEQFF. The chain employs TRBV7-2 and TRBJ2-1; TRBD2 matches 16 bases. Germline V gene data show CDR1 as SGHTA and CDR2 as FQGNSA. The CDR3 spans 21 residues. With 0 bases clipped from V and 10 bases from J, the junction kept 18 bases outside the gene matches.

A remark on this clonotype: A much larger clone sits a single nucleotide away, making a read error possible. The chain has TRBV7-3 and TRBJ2-1; TRBD2 agrees at 8 bases. CDR1 and CDR2 (germline): SGHTA, FQGTGA. The CDR3 is made up of 15 amino acids. The CDR3 DNA reads as TGTACCAGCAGCTTGGGGACTAGTGGGTACAATGAGCAGTTCTTC. Amino acid sequence: CTSSLGTSGYNEQFF. Full variable domain (outside the CDR3, taken from reference TRBV7-3 and TRBJ2-1): GAGVSQTPSNKVTEKGKYVELRCDPISGHTALYWYRQSLGQGPEFLIYFQGTGAADDSGLPNDRFFAVRPEGSVSTLKIQRTERGDSAVYLCTSSLGTSGYNEQFFGPGTRLTVL.

Concerning this clonotype: This may arise from a read error, as a much more abundant clone is one base away. This chain connects TRBV20-1 to TRBJ2-2, with TRBD2 identical over 7 bases. With 2 bases clipped from V and 4 bases from J, the junction kept 13 bases outside the gene matches. This CDR3 comprises 17 residues. CDR1 is DFQATT, CDR2 SNEGSKA, per germline (reference sequence). The CDR3 DNA sequence: TGCAGTGCTAGACTGGACCCGGCGGGAGAGGGCACCGGGGAGCTGTTTTTT. Its protein is CSARLDPAGEGTGELFF.